The entry that follows covers one T cell receptor beta chain sequence. This entry comes from a study of blood T cell repertoires in COVID-19. Study at large: The samples span acute and convalescent COVID-19 from the United States, Italy and Spain. Sources were T cells, B-cell-depleted T cells, or PBMCs; the material itself was cDNA or gDNA.

In the study's own analysis: The assay estimated nucleated cells by amplifying reference gene primers. Using immunoSEQ multiplex PCR, the repertoire was profiled, and TCRdb retains in-frame clones only, with some absent. That table supplies the V and J calls and clone size; D and trimming were determined from the DNA. The data contain 250,000 to 300,000 clones, around 87% of them singletons. Followed over time, Seattle patients had been enrolled while infection was active. With 2 bases removed from V and 0 bases from J, the gap between germline ends came to 5 bases. This CDR3 has 14 amino acids. Germline loops: CDR1 MNHEY, CDR2 SVGAGI.

The sample consisted of peripheral blood. This receptor was identified in a woman aged 60 to 75 with COVID-19, enrolled during active disease. The V call is TRBV6-5, the J call TRBJ1-5; D uncertain. CDR3 amino acids: CASSYLVSNQPQHF. The CDR3 DNA sequence: TGTGCCAGCAGTTACCTAGTTAGCAATCAGCCCCAGCATTTT.